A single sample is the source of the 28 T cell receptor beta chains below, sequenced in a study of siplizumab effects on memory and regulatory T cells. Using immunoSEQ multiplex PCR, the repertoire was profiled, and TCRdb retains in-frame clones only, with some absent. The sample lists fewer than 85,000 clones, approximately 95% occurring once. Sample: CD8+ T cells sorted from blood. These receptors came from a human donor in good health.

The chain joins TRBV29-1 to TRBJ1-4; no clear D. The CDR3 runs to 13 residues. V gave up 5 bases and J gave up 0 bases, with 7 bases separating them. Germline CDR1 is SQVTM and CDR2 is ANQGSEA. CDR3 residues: CSVLGATNEKLFF. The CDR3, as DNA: TGCAGCGTTCTTGGAGCAACTAATGAAAAACTGTTTTTT.

CDR3 nucleotides: TGTGCCAGCAGCTTAGTGGAGGAGACCCAGTACTTC. Amino acids: CASSLVEETQYF. The V and J genes are TRBV7-8 and TRBJ2-5, with D uncertain. With 1 base removed from V and 5 bases from J, the gap between germline ends came to 5 bases. CDR1 is SGHVS, CDR2 FQNEAQ, per germline. CDR3 size: 12 residues.

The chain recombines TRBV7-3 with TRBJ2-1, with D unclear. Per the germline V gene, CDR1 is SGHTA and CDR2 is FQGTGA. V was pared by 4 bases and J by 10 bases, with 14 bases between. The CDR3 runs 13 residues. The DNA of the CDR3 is TGTGCCAGCAGCTCTTTCCCAGCGTGGGAGCAGTTCTTC. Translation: CASSSFPAWEQFF.

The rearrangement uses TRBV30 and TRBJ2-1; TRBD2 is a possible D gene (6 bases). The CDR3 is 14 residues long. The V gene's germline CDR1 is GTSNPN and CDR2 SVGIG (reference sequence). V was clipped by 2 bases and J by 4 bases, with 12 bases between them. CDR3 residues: CAWSMGGAYNEQFF. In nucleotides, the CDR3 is TGTGCCTGGAGTATGGGAGGAGCTTACAATGAGCAGTTCTTC.

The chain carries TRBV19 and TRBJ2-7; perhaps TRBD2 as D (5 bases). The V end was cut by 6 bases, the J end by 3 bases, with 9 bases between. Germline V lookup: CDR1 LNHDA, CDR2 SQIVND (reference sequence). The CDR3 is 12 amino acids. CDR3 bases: TGTGCCAGTAGGGAAGGGAGCTACGAGCAGTACTTC. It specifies CASREGSYEQYF.

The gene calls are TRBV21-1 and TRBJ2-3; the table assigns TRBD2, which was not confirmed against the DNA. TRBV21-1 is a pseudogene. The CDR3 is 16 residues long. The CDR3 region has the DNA TGTGCCAGCAGCAAAGTCAGCGGGCCCTCCGCCCCTACGCAGTATTTT. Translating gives CASSKVSGPSAPTQYF.

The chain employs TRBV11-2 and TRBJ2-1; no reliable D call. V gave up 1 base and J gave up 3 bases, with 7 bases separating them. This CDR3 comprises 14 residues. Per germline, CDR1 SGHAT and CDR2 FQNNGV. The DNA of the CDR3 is TGTGCCAGCAGCTTAGGAGCAGGCTACAATGAGCAGTTCTTC. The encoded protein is CASSLGAGYNEQFF.

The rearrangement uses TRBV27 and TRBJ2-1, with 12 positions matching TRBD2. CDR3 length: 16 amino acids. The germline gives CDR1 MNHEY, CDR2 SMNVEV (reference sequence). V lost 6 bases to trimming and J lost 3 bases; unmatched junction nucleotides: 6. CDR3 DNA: TGTGCCAGCAGCGATCAGGGACTAGCGGGCTACAATGAGCAGTTCTTC. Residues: CASSDQGLAGYNEQFF.

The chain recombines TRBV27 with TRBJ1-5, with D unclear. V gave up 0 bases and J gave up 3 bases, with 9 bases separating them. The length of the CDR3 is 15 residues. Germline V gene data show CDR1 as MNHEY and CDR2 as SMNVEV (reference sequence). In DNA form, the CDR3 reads TGTGCCAGCAGTTTATCGAGTGGATCCAATCAGCCCCAGCATTTT. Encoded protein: CASSLSSGSNQPQHF.

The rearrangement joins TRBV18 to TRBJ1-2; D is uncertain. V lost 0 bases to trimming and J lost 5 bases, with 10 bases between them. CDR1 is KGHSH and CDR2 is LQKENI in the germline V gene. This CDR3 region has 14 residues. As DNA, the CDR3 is TGTGCCAGCTCACCACCTGGGTTGGGGTATGGCTACACCTTC. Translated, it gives CASSPPGLGYGYTF.

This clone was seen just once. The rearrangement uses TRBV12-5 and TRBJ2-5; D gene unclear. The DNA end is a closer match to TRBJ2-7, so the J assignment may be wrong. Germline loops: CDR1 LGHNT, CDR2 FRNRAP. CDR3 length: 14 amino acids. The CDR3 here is CASGFLSADYEQYF. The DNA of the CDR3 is TGTGCTAGTGGTTTTTTGTCGGCGGATTACGAGCAGTACTTC.

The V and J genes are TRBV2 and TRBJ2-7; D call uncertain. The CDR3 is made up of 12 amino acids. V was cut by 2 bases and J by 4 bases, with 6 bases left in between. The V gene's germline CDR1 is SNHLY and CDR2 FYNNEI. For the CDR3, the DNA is TGTGCCAGCAGTGAAAAGCATTACGAGCAGTACTTC. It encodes CASSEKHYEQYF.

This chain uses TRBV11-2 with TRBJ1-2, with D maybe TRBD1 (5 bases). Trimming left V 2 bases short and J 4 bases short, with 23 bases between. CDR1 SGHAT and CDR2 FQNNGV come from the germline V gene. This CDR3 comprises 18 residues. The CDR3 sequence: CASSLFGTEFLDPYGYTF. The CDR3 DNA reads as TGTGCCAGCAGCTTATTTGGGACTGAGTTTTTGGACCCCTATGGCTACACCTTC.

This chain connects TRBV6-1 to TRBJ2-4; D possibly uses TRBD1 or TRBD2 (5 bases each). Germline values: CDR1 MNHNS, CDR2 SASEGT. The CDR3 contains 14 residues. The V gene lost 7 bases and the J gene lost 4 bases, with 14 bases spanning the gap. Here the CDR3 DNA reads TGTGCCAGCACTACCGGGACGGCAAAAAACATTCAGTACTTC. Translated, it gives CASTTGTAKNIQYF.

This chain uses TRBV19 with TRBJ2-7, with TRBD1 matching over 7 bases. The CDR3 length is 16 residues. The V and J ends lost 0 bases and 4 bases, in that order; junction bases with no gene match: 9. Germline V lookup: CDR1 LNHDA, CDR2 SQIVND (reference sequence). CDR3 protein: CASSIDLIGGRYEQYF. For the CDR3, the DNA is TGTGCCAGTAGTATAGATCTGATAGGGGGCAGGTACGAGCAGTACTTC.

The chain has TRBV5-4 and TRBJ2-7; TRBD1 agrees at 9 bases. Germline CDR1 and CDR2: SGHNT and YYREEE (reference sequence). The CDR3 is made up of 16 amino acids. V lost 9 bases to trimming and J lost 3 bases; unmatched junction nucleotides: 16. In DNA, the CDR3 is TGTGCCACGAAGACAGGGGGTCCGGTCAATGTCTACGAGCAGTACTTC. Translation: CATKTGGPVNVYEQYF.

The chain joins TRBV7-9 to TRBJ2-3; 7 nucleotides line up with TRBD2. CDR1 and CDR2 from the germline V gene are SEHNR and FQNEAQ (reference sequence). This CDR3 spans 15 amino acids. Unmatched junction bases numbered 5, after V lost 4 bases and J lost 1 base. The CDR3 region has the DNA TGTGCCAGCAGCTCAAACCGGGAGGGCACAGATACGCAGTATTTT. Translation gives CASSSNREGTDTQYF.

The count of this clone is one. CDR3 region: CASSLFTSTTDTQYF. The DNA for the CDR3 is TGTGCCAGCAGCTTGTTTACTTCCACCACAGATACGCAGTATTTT. V usage is TRBV5-4 and J usage is TRBJ2-3; D is unresolved. Germline values: CDR1 SGHNT, CDR2 YYREEE (reference sequence). With 1 base removed from V and 2 bases from J, the gap between germline ends came to 11 bases. The CDR3 spans 15 residues.

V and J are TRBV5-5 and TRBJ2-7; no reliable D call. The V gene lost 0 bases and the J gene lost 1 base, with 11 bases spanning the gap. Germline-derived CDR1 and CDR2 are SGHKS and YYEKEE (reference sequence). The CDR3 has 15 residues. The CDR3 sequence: CASSLVKGPSYEQYF. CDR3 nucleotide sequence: TGTGCCAGCAGCTTGGTAAAAGGGCCATCCTACGAGCAGTACTTC.

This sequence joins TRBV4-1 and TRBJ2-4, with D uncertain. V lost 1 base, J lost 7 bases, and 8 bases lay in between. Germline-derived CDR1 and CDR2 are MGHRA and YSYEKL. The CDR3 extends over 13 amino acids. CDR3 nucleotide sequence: TGCGCCAGCAGCCAAGTGGTTAATAACATTCAGTACTTC. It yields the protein CASSQVVNNIQYF.

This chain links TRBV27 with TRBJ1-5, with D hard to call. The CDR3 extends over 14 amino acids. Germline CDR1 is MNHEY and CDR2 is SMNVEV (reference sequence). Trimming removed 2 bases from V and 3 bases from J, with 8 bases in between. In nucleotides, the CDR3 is TGTGCCAGCAGTTTACGGGGATTCAATCAGCCCCAGCATTTT. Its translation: CASSLRGFNQPQHF.

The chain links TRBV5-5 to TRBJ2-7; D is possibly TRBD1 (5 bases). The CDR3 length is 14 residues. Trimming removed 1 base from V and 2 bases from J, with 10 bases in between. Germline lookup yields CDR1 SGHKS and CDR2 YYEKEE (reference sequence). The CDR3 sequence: CASSLYRNTYEQYF. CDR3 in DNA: TGTGCCAGCAGCTTGTACAGGAACACCTACGAGCAGTACTTC.

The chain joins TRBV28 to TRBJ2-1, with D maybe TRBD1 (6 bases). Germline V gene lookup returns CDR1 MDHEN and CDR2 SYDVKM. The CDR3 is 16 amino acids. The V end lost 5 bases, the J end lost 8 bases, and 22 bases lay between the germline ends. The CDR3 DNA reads TGTGCCAGCAGTACAGGGATAGGGGATGAGTTCGATGAGCAGTTCTTC. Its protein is CASSTGIGDEFDEQFF.

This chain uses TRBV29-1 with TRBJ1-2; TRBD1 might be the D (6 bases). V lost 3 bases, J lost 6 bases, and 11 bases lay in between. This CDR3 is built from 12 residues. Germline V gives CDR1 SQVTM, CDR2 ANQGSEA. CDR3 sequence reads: CSVDGGRDGYTF. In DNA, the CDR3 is TGCAGCGTTGACGGGGGGCGCGATGGCTACACCTTC.

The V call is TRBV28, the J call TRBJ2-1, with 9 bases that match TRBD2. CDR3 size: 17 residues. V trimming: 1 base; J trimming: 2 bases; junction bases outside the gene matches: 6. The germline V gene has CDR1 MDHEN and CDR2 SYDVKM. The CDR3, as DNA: TGTGCCAGCAGTTTATTCGGGCGGGGGGGGGCCTACAATGAGCAGTTCTTC. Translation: CASSLFGRGGAYNEQFF.

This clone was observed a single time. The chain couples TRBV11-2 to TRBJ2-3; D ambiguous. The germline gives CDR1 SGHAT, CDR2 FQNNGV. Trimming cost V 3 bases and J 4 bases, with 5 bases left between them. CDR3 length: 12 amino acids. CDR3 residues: CASSLGSDTQYF. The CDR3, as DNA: TGTGCCAGCAGCTTGGGGTCAGATACGCAGTATTTT.

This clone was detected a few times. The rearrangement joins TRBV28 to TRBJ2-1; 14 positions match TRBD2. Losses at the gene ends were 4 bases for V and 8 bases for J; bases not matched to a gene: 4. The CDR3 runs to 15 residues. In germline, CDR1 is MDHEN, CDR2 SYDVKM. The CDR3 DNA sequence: TGTGCCAGCAGTTCCGGGACTAGCGGGAGCGATGAGCAGTTCTTC. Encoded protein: CASSSGTSGSDEQFF.

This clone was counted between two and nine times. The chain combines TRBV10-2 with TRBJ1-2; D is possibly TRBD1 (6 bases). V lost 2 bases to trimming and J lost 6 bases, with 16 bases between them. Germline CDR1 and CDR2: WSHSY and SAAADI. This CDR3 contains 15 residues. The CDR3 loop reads CASSEGQSRMDGYTF. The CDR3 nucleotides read TGCGCCAGCAGTGAGGGACAGAGCCGAATGGATGGCTACACCTTC.